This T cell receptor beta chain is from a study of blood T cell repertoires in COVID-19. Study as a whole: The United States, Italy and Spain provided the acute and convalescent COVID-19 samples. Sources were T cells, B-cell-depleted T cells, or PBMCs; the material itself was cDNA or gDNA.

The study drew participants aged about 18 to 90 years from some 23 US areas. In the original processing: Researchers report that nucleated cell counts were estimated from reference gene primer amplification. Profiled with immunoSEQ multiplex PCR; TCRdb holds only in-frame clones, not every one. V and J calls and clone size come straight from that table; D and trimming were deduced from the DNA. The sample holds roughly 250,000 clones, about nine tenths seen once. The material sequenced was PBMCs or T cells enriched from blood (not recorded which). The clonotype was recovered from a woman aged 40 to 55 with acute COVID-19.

CDR3 amino acids: CASGPRTGLAGPSGTGELFF. In DNA, the CDR3 is TGTGCTAGTGGTCCCCGGACGGGACTAGCGGGGCCGTCGGGCACCGGGGAGCTGTTTTTT. V gene TRBV12-5 combines with J gene TRBJ2-2; 13 nucleotides agree with TRBD2. Germline-derived CDR1 and CDR2 are LGHNT and FRNRAP. This CDR3 comprises 20 residues. The V gene end was trimmed by 5 bases and the J gene end by 4 bases; junction bases not matched to a gene: 16.